The clone carrying this T cell receptor (beta chain) has just a few counts. Antigen unknown. Each specimen consisted of roughly 1-10 million cryopreserved PBMC prior to extraction of DNA. This record belongs to a study of long-term antiretroviral therapy in people with HIV. Findings of the study overall: All blood samples came from the years 2004 to 2017, possibly under older ART regimens. Control repertoires displayed wider CDR3 length ranges than the HIV repertoires.

CDR3 size: 13 residues. Germline-derived CDR1 and CDR2 are KGHSH and LQKENI. V gave up 3 bases and J gave up 3 bases, with 9 bases separating them. Investigators performed immunoSEQ version v3.0 at survey level. The method was immunoSEQ multiplex PCR; TCRdb's version includes in-frame clones alone and lacks a portion of them. The table lists some 25,000 clones, around 83% of them singletons, with roughly 2.3% in the top ten. The gene calls are TRBV18 and TRBJ2-7; TRBD1 or TRBD2 may be the D gene (5 bases each). The source of this sequence is a man between 50 and 59 years old with HIV. This specimen consisted of unsorted PBMCs, obtained 3 years after starting antiretroviral therapy. The CDR3 DNA reads TGTGCCAGCTCACCGGGGGAAGACTACGAGCAGTACTTC. Its translation is CASSPGEDYEQYF.